The 4 T cell receptor beta chains in this list originate from one sample, sequenced in a study of blood T cell repertoires in COVID-19. The assay was immunoSEQ multiplex PCR, and TCRdb's table has in-frame clones only and misses some. Seen here are 40,000 or so clones, about 85% observed once, and the top ten hold roughly 5%. Sequenced sample: peripheral blood. The receptors shown here come from a man aged 55 to 70 with COVID-19, enrolled during active disease.

J is TRBJ1-5 and V is TRBV2; 9 bases are shared with TRBD1. V shed 6 bases, J shed 5 bases, and the junction held 5 bases outside the gene matches. The CDR3 has 14 residues. From germline, CDR1 is SNHLY and CDR2 FYNNEI. The CDR3 sequence is CASSKGQGDQPQHF. The DNA of the CDR3 is TGTGCCAGCAGCAAGGGACAGGGCGATCAGCCCCAGCATTTT.

The chain employs TRBV5-1 and TRBJ2-3; 8 positions agree with TRBD1. Germline CDR1 and CDR2: SGHRS and YFSETQ. Trimming took 4 bases from V and 5 from J; bases not matched to a gene: 6. CDR3 length: 14 amino acids. The CDR3: CASSLGQGVDTQYF. CDR3 sequence (DNA): TGCGCCAGCAGCCTCGGACAGGGTGTAGATACGCAGTATTTT.

This rearrangement joins TRBV2 to TRBJ1-2; 7 bases agree with TRBD1. The ends lost 7 bases at V and 4 bases at J; junction bases unmatched: 6. Germline V lookup: CDR1 SNHLY, CDR2 FYNNEI. This CDR3 is 13 amino acids long. The CDR3 DNA reads as TGTGCCAGCATTTTGTCAGGGGGCTATGGCTACACCTTC. The encoded protein is CASILSGGYGYTF. The complete variable domain, with remaining parts taken from reference TRBV2 and TRBJ1-2, reads EPEVTQTPSHQVTQMGQEVILRCVPISNHLYFYWYRQILGQKVEFLVSFYNNEISEKSEIFDDQFSVERPDGSNFTLKIRSTKLEDSAMYFCASILSGGYGYTFGSGTRLTVV.

DNA of the CDR3: TGTGCCAGCAGCTTAGGACAGATCAACACCGGGGAGCTGTTTTTT. Translated, it gives CASSLGQINTGELFF. The chain couples TRBV7-2 to TRBJ2-2; tentatively, D is TRBD1 (5 bases). This CDR3 is built from 15 residues. The V end lost 1 base, the J end lost 2 bases, and 8 bases lay between the germline ends. Looked up from germline, CDR1 is SGHTA and CDR2 is FQGNSA.